These T cell receptor beta chains were read from a single sample in a study of STAT3 mutations in large granular lymphocyte leukemia. TCRdb keeps only in-frame clones here, not all; method: immunoSEQ multiplex PCR. The sample lists tens of thousands of clones, 60% to 85% occurring once. The sample comprised peripheral blood mononuclear cells. The receptors come from a woman aged 45-60 years with T-cell large granular lymphocyte leukemia. Some clones in this sample may be carry-over from other donors' samples. The CDR3 runs from the conserved cysteine through the conserved F or W. D genes are given only for firm matches. Clone size, where shown, is once, few, many, or a class for clones that have expanded.

J gene: TRBJ2-7
D gene: TRBD2
clone size: NA
V gene: TRBV18
CDR3 DNA: TGTGCCAGCTCATTTCTTAGCGGGAGCCAGTACGAGCAGTACTTC
CDR3 protein: CASSFLSGSQYEQYF

J gene: TRBJ2-3
D gene: NA
clone size: NA
V gene: TRBV7-2
CDR3 DNA: TGTGCCAGCAGCGTTCAACCGGGACGGATCACAGATACGCAGTATTTT
CDR3 protein: CASSVQPGRITDTQYF

J gene: TRBJ2-7
D gene: TRBD1
clone size: NA
V gene: TRBV2
CDR3 DNA: TGTGCCAGCAGGGACAGGGGCGAGCAGTACTTC
CDR3 protein: CASRDRGEQYF

J gene: TRBJ2-3
D gene: NA
clone size: NA
V gene: TRBV18
CDR3 DNA: TGTGCCAGCTCACCCTCGGAAGCAACAGATACGCAGTATTTT
CDR3 protein: CASSPSEATDTQYF

J gene: TRBJ2-1
D gene: NA
clone size: NA
V gene: TRBV7-9
CDR3 DNA: TGTGCCAGCAGCCGCACAGGGAGCAATGAGCAGTTCTTC
CDR3 protein: CASSRTGSNEQFF

J gene: TRBJ2-1
D gene: NA
clone size: NA
V gene: TRBV7-3
CDR3 DNA: TGTGCCAGCAGCTTAACGGCGGCGGGCTTGGGTGAGCAGTTCTTC
CDR3 protein: CASSLTAAGLGEQFF

J gene: TRBJ2-3
D gene: TRBD2
clone size: medium-sized
V gene: TRBV12-5
CDR3 DNA: TGTGCTAGTGGTCCCGGGACTAGCGGGATGACAGATACGCAGTATTTT
CDR3 protein: CASGPGTSGMTDTQYF

J gene: TRBJ2-1
D gene: TRBD2
clone size: NA
V gene: TRBV7-9
CDR3 DNA: TGTGCCAGCAGCATTTGGACTAGCGGATTATACAATGAGCAGTTCTTC
CDR3 protein: CASSIWTSGLYNEQFF

J gene: TRBJ1-2
D gene: NA
clone size: few
V gene: TRBV2
CDR3 DNA: TGTGCCAGCGGGGTTCGCTATGGCTACACCTTC
CDR3 protein: CASGVRYGYTF

J gene: TRBJ2-5
D gene: TRBD2
clone size: NA
V gene: TRBV4-1
CDR3 DNA: TGCGCCAGCAGCCGCTGGACTAGCGGGAGCGGAGAGACCCAGTACTTC
CDR3 protein: CASSRWTSGSGETQYF

J gene: TRBJ1-5
D gene: NA
clone size: NA
V gene: TRBV30
CDR3 DNA: TGTGCCTGGAGCGGTACAACAGGGAGTTATAGCAATCAGCCCCAGCATTTT
CDR3 protein: CAWSGTTGSYSNQPQHF

J gene: TRBJ1-2
D gene: TRBD1
clone size: NA
V gene: TRBV5-6
CDR3 DNA: TGTGCCAGCAGCTTGGCCGGACAGGGAGCACGGGGCTACACCTTC
CDR3 protein: CASSLAGQGARGYTF

J gene: TRBJ2-7
D gene: NA
clone size: NA
V gene: TRBV19
CDR3 DNA: TGTGCCAGTAGTATTCCAGGGAATCTCTACGAGCAGTACTTC
CDR3 protein: CASSIPGNLYEQYF

J gene: TRBJ1-2
D gene: NA
clone size: NA
V gene: TRBV30
CDR3 DNA: TGTGCCTGGAGACCCAGGAACCCCTATGGCTACACCTTC
CDR3 protein: CAWRPRNPYGYTF

J gene: TRBJ2-4
D gene: NA
clone size: NA
V gene: TRBV5-4
CDR3 DNA: TGTGCCAGCAGCTTCTCGGCGGGTGGAAACATTCAGTACTTC
CDR3 protein: CASSFSAGGNIQYF

J gene: TRBJ1-4
D gene: NA
clone size: NA
V gene: TRBV30
CDR3 DNA: TGTGCCTGGAGTGGGGCAACTAATGAAAAACTGTTTTTT
CDR3 protein: CAWSGATNEKLFF

J gene: TRBJ2-7
D gene: NA
clone size: NA
V gene: TRBV28
CDR3 DNA: TGTGCCAGCGGACTTAGAGGGGGGGGCGAGCAGTACTTC
CDR3 protein: CASGLRGGGEQYF

J gene: TRBJ2-7
D gene: TRBD1
clone size: NA
V gene: TRBV4-1
CDR3 DNA: TGCGCCAGCAGCTTACCGGGACAGATACCCTACGAGCAGTACTTC
CDR3 protein: CASSLPGQIPYEQYF

J gene: TRBJ2-7
D gene: NA
clone size: NA
V gene: TRBV30
CDR3 DNA: TGTGCCTGGAAGTTCCTCAACTCCTACGAGCAGTACTTC
CDR3 protein: CAWKFLNSYEQYF

J gene: TRBJ2-1
D gene: TRBD2
clone size: NA
V gene: TRBV6-5
CDR3 DNA: TGTGCCAGCAGTTACGCCCGGGGGGCCTACAATGAGCAGTTCTTC
CDR3 protein: CASSYARGAYNEQFF

J gene: TRBJ2-7
D gene: TRBD1
clone size: few
V gene: TRBV7-2
CDR3 DNA: TGTGCCAGCAGCTTAACGGGACAGAGGGAGCAGTACTTC
CDR3 protein: CASSLTGQREQYF

J gene: TRBJ2-3
D gene: TRBD2
clone size: NA
V gene: TRBV6-5
CDR3 DNA: TGTGCCAGCAGTTTTTCTAGCGGGAGGATGGATACGCAGTATTTT
CDR3 protein: CASSFSSGRMDTQYF

J gene: TRBJ1-1
D gene: NA
clone size: few
V gene: TRBV18
CDR3 DNA: TGTGCCAGCTCACCATCCAGGGCGCTCGGTGAAGCTTTCTTT
CDR3 protein: CASSPSRALGEAFF

J gene: TRBJ1-1
D gene: NA
clone size: NA
V gene: TRBV18
CDR3 DNA: TGTGCCAGCTCATCACAGGGTGCCGCGGATGAAGCTTTCTTT
CDR3 protein: CASSSQGAADEAFF

J gene: TRBJ2-7
D gene: NA
clone size: NA
V gene: TRBV30
CDR3 DNA: TGTGCCTGGAGTGGCGGTCTCTACGAGCAGTACTTC
CDR3 protein: CAWSGGLYEQYF

J gene: TRBJ2-3
D gene: TRBD2
clone size: NA
V gene: TRBV5-1
CDR3 DNA: TGCGCCAGCAGCTTTAAGACTAGCGGGAGTGGAACAGATACGCAGTATTTT
CDR3 protein: CASSFKTSGSGTDTQYF

J gene: TRBJ1-5
D gene: NA
clone size: NA
V gene: TRBV28
CDR3 DNA: TGTGCCAGCAGACCAGACAGGAACAATCAGCCCCAGCATTTT
CDR3 protein: CASRPDRNNQPQHF

J gene: TRBJ2-1
D gene: TRBD2
clone size: NA
V gene: TRBV25-1
CDR3 DNA: TGTGCCAGCAAGGCGGGAGGACGTGAGCAGTTCTTC
CDR3 protein: CASKAGGREQFF

J gene: TRBJ2-5
D gene: NA
clone size: NA
V gene: TRBV7-2
CDR3 DNA: TGTGCCAGCAGCTTATGGGGTTCTCGAGAGACCCAGTACTTC
CDR3 protein: CASSLWGSRETQYF

J gene: TRBJ1-2
D gene: NA
clone size: NA
V gene: TRBV10-3
CDR3 DNA: TGTGCCACCGAGATGGGACATCCCCTCTATGGCTACACCTTC
CDR3 protein: CATEMGHPLYGYTF

J gene: TRBJ2-7
D gene: NA
clone size: NA
V gene: TRBV5-1
CDR3 DNA: TGCGCCAGCAGTCCCGGGACACGGTACGAGCAGTACTTC
CDR3 protein: CASSPGTRYEQYF

J gene: TRBJ2-1
D gene: TRBD2
clone size: NA
V gene: TRBV5-1
CDR3 DNA: TGCGCCAGCAGCTTGGTGGCTAGCGGGTACAATGAGCAGTTCTTC
CDR3 protein: CASSLVASGYNEQFF

J gene: TRBJ1-3
D gene: NA
clone size: NA
V gene: TRBV27
CDR3 DNA: TGTGCCAGCAGTTTATCGGGCAACTCTGGAAACACCATATATTTT
CDR3 protein: CASSLSGNSGNTIYF